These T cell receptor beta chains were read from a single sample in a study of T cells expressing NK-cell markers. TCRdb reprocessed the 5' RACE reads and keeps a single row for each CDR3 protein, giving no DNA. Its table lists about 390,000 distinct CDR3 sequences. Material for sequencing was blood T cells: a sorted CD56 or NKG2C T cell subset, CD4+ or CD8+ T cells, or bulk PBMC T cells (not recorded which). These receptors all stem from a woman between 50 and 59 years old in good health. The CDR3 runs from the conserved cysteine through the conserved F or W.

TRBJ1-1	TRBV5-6	CASSLGQDRNRIEAFF
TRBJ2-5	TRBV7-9	CASSPATGAQETQYF
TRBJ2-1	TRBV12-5	CASGRGLAGEQFF
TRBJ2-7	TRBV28	CASTSGARSYEQYF
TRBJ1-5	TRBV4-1	CASSPRILSNQPQHF
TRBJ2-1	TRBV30	CARSTGNNEQFF
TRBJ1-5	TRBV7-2	CASSRDGQPQHF
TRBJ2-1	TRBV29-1	CSVVPGLSNNEQFF
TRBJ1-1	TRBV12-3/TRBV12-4	CASSREGGRMDTEAFF
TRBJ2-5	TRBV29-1	CSVEVLQETQYF
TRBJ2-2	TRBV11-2	CASSLGTEANTGELFF
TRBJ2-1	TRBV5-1	CASTGTSGDHEQFF
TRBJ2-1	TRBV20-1	CSAPPARGVHEQFF
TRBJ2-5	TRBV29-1	CSVRGIGETQYF
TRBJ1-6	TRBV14	CASSQGTGLDSPLHF
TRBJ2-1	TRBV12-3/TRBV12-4	CGSKGSGRGHEQFF
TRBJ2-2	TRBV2	CASRGLAGGPGGELFF
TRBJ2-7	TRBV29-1	CSAQGGESGSYEQYF
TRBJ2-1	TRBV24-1	CATSEGFGSSYNEQFF
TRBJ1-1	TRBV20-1	CSPLAGFRAEAFF
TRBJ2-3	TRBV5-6	CASSLWTLRTDTQYF
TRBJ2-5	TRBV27	CASSSRLAGLVYQETQYF